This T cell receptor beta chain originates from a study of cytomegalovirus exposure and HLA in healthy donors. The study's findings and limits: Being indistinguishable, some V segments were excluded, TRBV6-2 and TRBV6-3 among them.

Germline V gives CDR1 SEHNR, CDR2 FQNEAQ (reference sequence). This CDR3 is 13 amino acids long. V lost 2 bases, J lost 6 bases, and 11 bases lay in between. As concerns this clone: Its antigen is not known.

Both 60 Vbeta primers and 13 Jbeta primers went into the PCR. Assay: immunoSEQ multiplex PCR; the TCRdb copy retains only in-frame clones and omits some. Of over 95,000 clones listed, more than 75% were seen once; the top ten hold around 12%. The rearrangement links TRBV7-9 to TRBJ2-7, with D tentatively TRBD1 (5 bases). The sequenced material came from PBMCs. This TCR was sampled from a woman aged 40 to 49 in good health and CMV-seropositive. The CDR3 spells CASSLQGFTEQYF. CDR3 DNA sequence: TGTGCCAGCAGCTTACAGGGTTTTACCGAGCAGTACTTC.